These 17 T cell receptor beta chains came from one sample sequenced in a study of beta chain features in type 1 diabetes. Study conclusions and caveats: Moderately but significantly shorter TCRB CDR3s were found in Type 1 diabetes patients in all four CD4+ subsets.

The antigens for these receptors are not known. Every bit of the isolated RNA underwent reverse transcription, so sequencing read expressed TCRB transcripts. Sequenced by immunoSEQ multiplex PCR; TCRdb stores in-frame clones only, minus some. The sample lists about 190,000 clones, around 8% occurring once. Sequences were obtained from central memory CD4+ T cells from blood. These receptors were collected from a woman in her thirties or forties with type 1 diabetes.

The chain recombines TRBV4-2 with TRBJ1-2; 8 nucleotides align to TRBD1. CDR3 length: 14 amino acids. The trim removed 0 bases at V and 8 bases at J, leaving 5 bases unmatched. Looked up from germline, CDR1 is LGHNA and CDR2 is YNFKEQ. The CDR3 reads CASSQEGQGRGYTF. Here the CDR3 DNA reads TGTGCCAGCAGCCAAGAAGGACAGGGCCGGGGCTACACCTTC.

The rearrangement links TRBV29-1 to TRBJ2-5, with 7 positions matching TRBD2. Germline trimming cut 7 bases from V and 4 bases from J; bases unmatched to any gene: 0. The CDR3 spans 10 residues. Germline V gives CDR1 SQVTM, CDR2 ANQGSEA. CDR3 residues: CSGGGETQYF. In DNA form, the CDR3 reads TGCAGCGGGGGGGGAGAGACCCAGTACTTC.

CDR3 protein: CASSLWEGQPQHF. The CDR3 DNA reads TGTGCCAGCAGCTTATGGGAGGGTCAGCCCCAGCATTTT. This rearrangement joins TRBV7-2 to TRBJ1-5; D call uncertain. The CDR3 extends over 13 amino acids. V was trimmed by 2 bases and J by 6 bases, leaving 8 bases between them. The V gene's germline CDR1 is SGHTA and CDR2 FQGNSA.

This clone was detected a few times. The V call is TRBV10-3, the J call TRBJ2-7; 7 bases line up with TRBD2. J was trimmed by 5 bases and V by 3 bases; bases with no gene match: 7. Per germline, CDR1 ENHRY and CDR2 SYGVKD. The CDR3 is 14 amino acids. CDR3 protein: CAISDSQGGDEQYF. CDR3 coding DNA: TGTGCCATCAGTGACTCCCAGGGAGGGGACGAGCAGTACTTC.

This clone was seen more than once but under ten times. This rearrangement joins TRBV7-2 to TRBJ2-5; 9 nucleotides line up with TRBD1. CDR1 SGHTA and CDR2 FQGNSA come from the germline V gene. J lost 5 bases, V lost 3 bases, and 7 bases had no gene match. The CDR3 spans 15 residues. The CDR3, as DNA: TGTGCCAGCAGCTTTGTACAGGGGGCCGGGGAGACCCAGTACTTC. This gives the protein CASSFVQGAGETQYF.

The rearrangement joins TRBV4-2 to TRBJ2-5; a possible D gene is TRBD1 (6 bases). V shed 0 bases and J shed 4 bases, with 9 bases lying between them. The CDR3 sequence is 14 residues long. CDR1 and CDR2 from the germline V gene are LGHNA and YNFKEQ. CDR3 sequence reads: CASSQDWTAETQYF. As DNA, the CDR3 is TGTGCCAGCAGCCAAGATTGGACAGCAGAGACCCAGTACTTC.

The CDR3, as DNA: TGCGCCAGCAGCTCTACAGGGGCTAATAATGAAAAACTGTTTTTT. Translation gives CASSSTGANNEKLFF. The V gene is TRBV5-1, the J gene TRBJ1-4; 7 bases are a match to TRBD1. Trimming took 3 bases from V and 4 from J; bases not matched to a gene: 6. The CDR3 length is 15 residues. Per germline, CDR1 SGHRS and CDR2 YFSETQ. Full variable domain (outside the CDR3, taken from reference TRBV5-1 and TRBJ1-4): KAGVTQTPRYLIKTRGQQVTLSCSPISGHRSVSWYQQTPGQGLQFLFEYFSETQRNKGNFPGRFSGRQFSNSRSEMNVSTLELGDSALYLCASSSTGANNEKLFFGSGTQLSVL.

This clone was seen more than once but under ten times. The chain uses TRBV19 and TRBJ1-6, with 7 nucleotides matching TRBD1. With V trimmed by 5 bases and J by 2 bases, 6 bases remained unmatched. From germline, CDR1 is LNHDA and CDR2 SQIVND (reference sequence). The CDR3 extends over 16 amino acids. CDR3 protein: CASSLTGSTYNSPLHF. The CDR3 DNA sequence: TGTGCCAGTAGTCTGACAGGGAGCACCTATAATTCACCCCTCCACTTT.

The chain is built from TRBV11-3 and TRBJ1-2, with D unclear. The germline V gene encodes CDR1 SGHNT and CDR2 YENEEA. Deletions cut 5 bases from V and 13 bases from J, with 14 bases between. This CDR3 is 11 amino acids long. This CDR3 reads CASSADGVLTF. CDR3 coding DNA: TGTGCCAGCAGCGCGGACGGGGTTCTCACCTTC.

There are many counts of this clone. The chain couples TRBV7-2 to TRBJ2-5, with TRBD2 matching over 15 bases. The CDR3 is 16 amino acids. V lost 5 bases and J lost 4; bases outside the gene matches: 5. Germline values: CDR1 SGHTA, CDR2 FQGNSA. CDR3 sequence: CASSQQGLAGGETQYF. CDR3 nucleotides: TGTGCCAGCAGCCAACAGGGACTAGCGGGAGGAGAGACCCAGTACTTC.

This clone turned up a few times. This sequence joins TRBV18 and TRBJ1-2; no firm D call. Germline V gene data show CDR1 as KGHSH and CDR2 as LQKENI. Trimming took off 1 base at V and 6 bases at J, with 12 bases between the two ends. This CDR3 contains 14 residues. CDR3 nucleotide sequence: TGTGCCAGCTCACCACAGGGAGCGGCGGATGGCTACACCTTC. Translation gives CASSPQGAADGYTF.

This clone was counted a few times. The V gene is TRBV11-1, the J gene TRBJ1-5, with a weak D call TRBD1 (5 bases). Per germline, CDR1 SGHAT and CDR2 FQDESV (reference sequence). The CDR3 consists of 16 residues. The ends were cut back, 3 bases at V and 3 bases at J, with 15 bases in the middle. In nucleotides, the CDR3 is TGTGCCAGCAGCTTTTCCAAGGGGTTTTCCAATCAGCCCCAGCATTTT. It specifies CASSFSKGFSNQPQHF.

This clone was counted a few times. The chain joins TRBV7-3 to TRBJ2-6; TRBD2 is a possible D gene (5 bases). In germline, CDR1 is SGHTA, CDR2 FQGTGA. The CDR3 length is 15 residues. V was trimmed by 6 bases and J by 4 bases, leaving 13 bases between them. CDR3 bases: TGTGCCAGCAGAAGTGGGAGCGCCGGGGCCAACGTCCTGACTTTC. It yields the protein CASRSGSAGANVLTF.

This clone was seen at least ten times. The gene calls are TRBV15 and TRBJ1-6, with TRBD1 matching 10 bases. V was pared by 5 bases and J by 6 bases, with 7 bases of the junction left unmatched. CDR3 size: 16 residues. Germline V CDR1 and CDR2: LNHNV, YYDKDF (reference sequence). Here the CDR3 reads CATSPHRDRGNSPLHF. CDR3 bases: TGTGCCACCAGCCCTCACCGGGACAGGGGTAATTCACCCCTCCACTTT.

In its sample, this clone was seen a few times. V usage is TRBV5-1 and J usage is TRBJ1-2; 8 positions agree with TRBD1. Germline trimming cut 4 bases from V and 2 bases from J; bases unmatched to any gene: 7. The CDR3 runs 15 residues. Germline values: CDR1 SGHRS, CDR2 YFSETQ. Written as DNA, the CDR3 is TGCGCCAGCAGCCTCGACAGGGGCGACAACTATGGCTACACCTTC. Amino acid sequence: CASSLDRGDNYGYTF.

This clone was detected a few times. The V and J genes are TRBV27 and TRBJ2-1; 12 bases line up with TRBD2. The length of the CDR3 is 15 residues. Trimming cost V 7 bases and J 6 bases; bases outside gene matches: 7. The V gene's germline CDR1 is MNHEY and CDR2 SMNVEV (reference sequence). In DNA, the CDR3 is TGTGCCAGCAACGGTCCTAGCGGGAGGGGCAATGAGCAGTTCTTC. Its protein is CASNGPSGRGNEQFF.

The CDR3 nucleotides are TGTGCCAGCAGTGTCCCACCAGGTCTAGCGGGGGGTCTAGGGACCCAGTACTTC. Translating it yields CASSVPPGLAGGLGTQYF. This rearrangement joins TRBV25-1 to TRBJ2-5; TRBD2 agrees at 11 bases. From germline, CDR1 is MGHDK and CDR2 SYGVNS. CDR3 length: 18 amino acids. The V and J ends lost 4 bases and 7 bases, in that order; junction bases with no gene match: 17.